This T cell receptor (beta chain) was sequenced during a study of regulatory T cells in long-lasting Graves disease. Across the study: Over 5 years of antithyroid drugs plus positive TSH receptor antibodies defined persistent Graves' disease. The study's findings and limits: Patients with persistent disease showed a bias toward TRBV28, TRBJ1-2 and TRBJ2-5.

To make TCR beta libraries, researchers used iRepertoire HTBI primers and Arm-PCR of CDR3 regions. Original handling: Samples collectively showed 62 TRBV and more than 12 TRBJ segments. In TCRdb, the multiplex PCR reads were re-called with MiXCR into one record per CDR3 protein. In this record, the V and J calls reflect TCRdb's handling and not the investigators' own analysis. The sample yields more than 650,000 distinct CDR3 sequences, around 30% seen once. CDR3 length: 16 residues. CDR1 is SGHTA, CDR2 FQGNSA, per germline. Losses at the gene ends were 5 bases for V and 5 bases for J; bases not matched to a gene: 7. This sample's time point: persistent/refractory GD, antithyroid drugs over 5 years with positive TRAb. PBMCs were the source of the RNA used for TCR sequencing. In Xi'an, China, an endocrinology department was the source of patients. In this sample, this clonotype turned up a few times. The antigen is undetermined.

The receptor was derived from a female donor with Graves disease. The chain has TRBV7-2 and TRBJ2-5; 14 nucleotides align to TRBD2. The specimen comprised peripheral blood mononuclear cells (PBMCs), sampled when the disease was refractory, from a patient treated with antithyroid drugs. This CDR3 is CASSATSGRAGETQYF. The DNA for the CDR3 is TGTGCCAGCAGCGCGACTAGCGGGAGGGCCGGGGAGACCCAGTACTTC.